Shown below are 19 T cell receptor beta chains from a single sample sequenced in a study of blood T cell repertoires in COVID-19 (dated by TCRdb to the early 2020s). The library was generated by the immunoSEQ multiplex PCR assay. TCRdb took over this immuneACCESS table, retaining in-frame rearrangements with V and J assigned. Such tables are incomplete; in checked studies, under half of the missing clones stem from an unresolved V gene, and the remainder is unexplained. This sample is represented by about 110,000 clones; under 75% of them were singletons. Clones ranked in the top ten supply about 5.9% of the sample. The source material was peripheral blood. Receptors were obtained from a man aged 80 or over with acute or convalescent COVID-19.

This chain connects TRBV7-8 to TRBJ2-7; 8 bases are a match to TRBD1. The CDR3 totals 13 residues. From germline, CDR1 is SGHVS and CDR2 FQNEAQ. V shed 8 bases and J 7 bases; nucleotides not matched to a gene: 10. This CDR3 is CASARTGFLEQYF. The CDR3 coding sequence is TGTGCCAGCGCTAGGACAGGGTTTTTAGAGCAGTACTTC.

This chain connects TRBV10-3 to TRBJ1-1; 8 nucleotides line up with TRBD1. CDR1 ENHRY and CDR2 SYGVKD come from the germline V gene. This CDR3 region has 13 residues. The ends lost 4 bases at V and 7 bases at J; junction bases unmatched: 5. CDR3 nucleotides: TGTGCCATCAGTGGGACAGGGTTAGGTGAAGCTTTCTTT. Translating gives CAISGTGLGEAFF.

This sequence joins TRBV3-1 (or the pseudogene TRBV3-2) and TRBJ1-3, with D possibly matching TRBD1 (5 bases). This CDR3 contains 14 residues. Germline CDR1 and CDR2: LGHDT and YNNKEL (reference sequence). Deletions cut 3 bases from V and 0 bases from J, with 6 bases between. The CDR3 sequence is CASSQTDSGNTIYF. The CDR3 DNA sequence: TGTGCCAGCAGCCAGACAGACTCTGGAAACACCATATATTTT.

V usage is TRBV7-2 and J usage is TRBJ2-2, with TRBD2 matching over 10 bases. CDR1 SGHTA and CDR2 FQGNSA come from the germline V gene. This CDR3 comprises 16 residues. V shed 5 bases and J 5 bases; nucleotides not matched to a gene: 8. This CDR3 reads CASSAVLAGFTGELFF. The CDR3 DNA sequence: TGTGCCAGCAGCGCGGTACTAGCGGGATTTACCGGGGAGCTGTTTTTT.

In DNA form, the CDR3 reads TGCGCCAGCAAGCTCAACAGGGGTGGGGGGGCCAACGTCCTGACTTTC. It specifies CASKLNRGGGANVLTF. The chain couples TRBV4-1 to TRBJ2-6; TRBD1 matches 7 bases. J lost 4 bases, V lost 7 bases, and 10 bases had no gene match. This CDR3 is 16 amino acids long. Looked up from germline, CDR1 is MGHRA and CDR2 is YSYEKL.

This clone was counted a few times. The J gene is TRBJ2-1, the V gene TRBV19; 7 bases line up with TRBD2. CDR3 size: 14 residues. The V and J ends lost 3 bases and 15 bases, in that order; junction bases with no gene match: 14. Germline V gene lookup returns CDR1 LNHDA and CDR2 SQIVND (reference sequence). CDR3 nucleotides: TGTGCCAGTAGTATGGGGGATGGGGGGAGCGGGATGTTCTTC. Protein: CASSMGDGGSGMFF.

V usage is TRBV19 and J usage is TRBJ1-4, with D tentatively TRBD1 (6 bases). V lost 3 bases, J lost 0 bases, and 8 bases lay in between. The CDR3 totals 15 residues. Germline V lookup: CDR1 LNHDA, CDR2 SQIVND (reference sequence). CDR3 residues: CASSIGQTTNEKLFF. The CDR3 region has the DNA TGTGCCAGTAGTATCGGACAGACAACTAATGAAAAACTGTTTTTT.

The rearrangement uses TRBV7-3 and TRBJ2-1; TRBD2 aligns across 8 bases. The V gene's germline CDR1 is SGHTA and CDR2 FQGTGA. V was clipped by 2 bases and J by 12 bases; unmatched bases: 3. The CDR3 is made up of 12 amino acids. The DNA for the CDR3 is TGTGCCAGCAGCTTATACGGGGGGGTGCAGTTCTTC. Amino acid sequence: CASSLYGGVQFF. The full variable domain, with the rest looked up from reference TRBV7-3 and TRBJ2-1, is GAGVSQTPSNKVTEKGKYVELRCDPISGHTALYWYRQSLGQGPEFLIYFQGTGAADDSGLPNDRFFAVRPEGSVSTLKIQRTERGDSAVYLCASSLYGGVQFFGPGTRLTVL.

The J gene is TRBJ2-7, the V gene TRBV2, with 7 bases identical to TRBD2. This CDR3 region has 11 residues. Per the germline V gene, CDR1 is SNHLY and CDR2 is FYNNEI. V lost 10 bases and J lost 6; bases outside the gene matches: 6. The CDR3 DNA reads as TGTGCCATCAGGGAGGGAGGCGAGCAGTACTTC. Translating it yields CAIREGGEQYF.

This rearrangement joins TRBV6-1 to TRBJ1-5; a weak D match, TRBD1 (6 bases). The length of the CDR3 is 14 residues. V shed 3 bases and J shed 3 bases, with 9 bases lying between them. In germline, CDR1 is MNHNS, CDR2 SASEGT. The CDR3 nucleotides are TGTGCCAGCAGTGAGTGGGACACCAATCAGCCCCAGCATTTT. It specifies CASSEWDTNQPQHF.

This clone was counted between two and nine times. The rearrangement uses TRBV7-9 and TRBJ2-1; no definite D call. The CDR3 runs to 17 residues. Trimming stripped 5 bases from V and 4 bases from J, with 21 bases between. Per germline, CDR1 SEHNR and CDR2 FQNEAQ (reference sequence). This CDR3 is CASSPRPTRGHYNEQFF. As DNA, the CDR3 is TGTGCCAGCAGCCCCCGCCCCACTCGCGGTCATTACAATGAGCAGTTCTTC.

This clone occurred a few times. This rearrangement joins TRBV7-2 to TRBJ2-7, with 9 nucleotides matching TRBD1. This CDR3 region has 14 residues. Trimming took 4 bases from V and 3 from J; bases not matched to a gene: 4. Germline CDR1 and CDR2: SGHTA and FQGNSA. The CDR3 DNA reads TGTGCCAGCAGCTCGGGACAGGGCCACTACGAGCAGTACTTC. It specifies CASSSGQGHYEQYF.

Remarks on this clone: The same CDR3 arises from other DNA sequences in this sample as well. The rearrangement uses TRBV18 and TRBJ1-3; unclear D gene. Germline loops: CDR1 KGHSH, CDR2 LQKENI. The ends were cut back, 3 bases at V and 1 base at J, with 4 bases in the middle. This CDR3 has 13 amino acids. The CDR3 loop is CASSPSSGNTIYF. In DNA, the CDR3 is TGTGCCAGCTCACCGTCTTCTGGAAACACCATATATTTT.

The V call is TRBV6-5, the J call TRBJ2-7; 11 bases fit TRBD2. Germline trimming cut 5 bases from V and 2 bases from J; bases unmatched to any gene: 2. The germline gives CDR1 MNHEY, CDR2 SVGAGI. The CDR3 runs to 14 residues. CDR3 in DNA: TGTGCCAGCAGTCCGACTAGCGGGACCTACGAGCAGTACTTC. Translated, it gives CASSPTSGTYEQYF.

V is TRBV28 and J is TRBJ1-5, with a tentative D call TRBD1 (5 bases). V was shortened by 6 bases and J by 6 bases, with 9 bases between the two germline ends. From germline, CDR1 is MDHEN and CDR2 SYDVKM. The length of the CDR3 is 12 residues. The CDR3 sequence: CASRQDTQPQHF. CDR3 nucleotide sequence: TGTGCCAGCAGGCAGGACACTCAGCCCCAGCATTTT.

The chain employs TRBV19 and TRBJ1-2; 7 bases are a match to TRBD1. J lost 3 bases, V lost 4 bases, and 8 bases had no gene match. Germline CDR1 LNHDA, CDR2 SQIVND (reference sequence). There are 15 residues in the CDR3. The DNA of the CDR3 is TGTGCCAGTAGTACCCGGGACAGAGGGGACTATGGCTACACCTTC. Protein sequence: CASSTRDRGDYGYTF.

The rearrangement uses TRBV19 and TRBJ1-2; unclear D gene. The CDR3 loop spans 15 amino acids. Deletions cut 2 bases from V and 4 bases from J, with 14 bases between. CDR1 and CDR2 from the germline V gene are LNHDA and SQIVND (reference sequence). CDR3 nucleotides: TGTGCCAGTAGTATAAACTCGGGTGGTGGCTATGGCTACACCTTC. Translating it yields CASSINSGGGYGYTF.

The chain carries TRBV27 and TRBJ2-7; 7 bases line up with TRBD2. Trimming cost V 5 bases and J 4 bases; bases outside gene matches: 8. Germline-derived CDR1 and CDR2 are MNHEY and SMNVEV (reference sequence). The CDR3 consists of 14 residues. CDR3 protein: CASSPTSRLYEQYF. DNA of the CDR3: TGTGCCAGCAGTCCGACTAGCAGACTTTACGAGCAGTACTTC.

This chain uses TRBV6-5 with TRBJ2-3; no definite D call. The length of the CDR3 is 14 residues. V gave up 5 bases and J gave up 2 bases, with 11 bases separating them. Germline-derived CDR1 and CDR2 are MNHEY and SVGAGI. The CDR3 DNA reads TGTGCCAGCAGTCCGGAGCTGCTCACAGATACGCAGTATTTT. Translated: CASSPELLTDTQYF.